The rows below give T cell receptor beta chains drawn from one sample of a study of T-cell reconstitution after alpha-beta-depleted transplantation in children. TCRdb passed the PCR reads through MiXCR, listing each CDR3 protein once. The sample records about 350,000 distinct CDR3 sequences, about 14% being singletons. The material was PBMCs, obtained from the stem cell graft. The receptors were gathered from a human donor who donated a stem cell graft to a child with Fanconi anemia. Both conserved end residues are part of each CDR3. Fields, in order: J gene, clone size, D gene, V gene, CDR3 protein, CDR3 DNA. D genes are given only for firm matches. Rows give clone size only sometimes, using once, few, many, or a class for an expanded clone.

J gene: TRBJ1-6; clone size: few; D gene: -; V gene: TRBV6-1; CDR3 protein: CASGEVPVNSPLHF; CDR3 DNA: TGTGCCAGCGGAGAAGTCCCGGTTAATTCACCCCTCCACTTT
J gene: TRBJ2-2; clone size: many; D gene: -; V gene: TRBV3-1; CDR3 protein: CASSQSPGSGELFF; CDR3 DNA: TGTGCCAGCAGCCAATCTCCGGGGTCCGGGGAGCTGTTTTTT
J gene: TRBJ2-1; clone size: few; D gene: TRBD1; V gene: TRBV18; CDR3 protein: CASSPNSPGQGYNEQFF; CDR3 DNA: TGTGCCAGCTCACCGAACTCCCCGGGACAGGGGTACAATGAGCAGTTCTTC
J gene: TRBJ2-3; clone size: many; D gene: -; V gene: TRBV5-1; CDR3 protein: CASRWTEADTQYF; CDR3 DNA: TGCGCCAGCCGATGGACAGAAGCAGATACGCAGTATTTT
J gene: TRBJ2-5; clone size: many; D gene: -; V gene: TRBV4-2; CDR3 protein: CASSQDGRLQETQYF; CDR3 DNA: TGTGCCAGCAGCCAAGATGGGAGACTACAAGAGACCCAGTACTTC
J gene: TRBJ2-1; clone size: -; D gene: -; V gene: TRBV3-1; CDR3 protein: CASSQESRYNEQFF; CDR3 DNA: TGTGCCAGCAGCCAAGAGTCACGGTACAATGAGCAGTTCTTC
J gene: TRBJ1-5; clone size: -; D gene: TRBD1; V gene: TRBV6-2/TRBV6-3; CDR3 protein: CASRPDRGEGQPQHF; CDR3 DNA: TGTGCCAGCAGGCCCGACAGGGGAGAGGGACAGCCCCAGCATTTT
J gene: TRBJ1-1; clone size: -; D gene: -; V gene: TRBV29-1; CDR3 protein: CSVGNRRNTEAFF; CDR3 DNA: TGCAGCGTTGGGAACAGGAGGAACACTGAAGCTTTCTTT
J gene: TRBJ2-2; clone size: many; D gene: -; V gene: TRBV12-3/TRBV12-4; CDR3 protein: CASSLGALGGELFF; CDR3 DNA: TGTGCCAGCAGTTTAGGGGCCTTGGGCGGGGAGCTGTTTTTT
J gene: TRBJ2-3; clone size: -; D gene: -; V gene: TRBV7-2; CDR3 protein: CASSRNGLSTDTQYF; CDR3 DNA: TGTGCCAGCAGCCGAAATGGACTCTCCACAGATACGCAGTATTTT
J gene: TRBJ1-1; clone size: -; D gene: -; V gene: TRBV10-3; CDR3 protein: CAISESHTEAFF; CDR3 DNA: TGTGCCATCAGTGAGTCTCACACTGAAGCTTTCTTT
J gene: TRBJ1-3; clone size: -; D gene: TRBD1; V gene: TRBV5-1; CDR3 protein: CASSGQGVSGNTIYF; CDR3 DNA: TGCGCCAGCAGCGGACAGGGGGTATCTGGAAACACCATATATTTT
J gene: TRBJ1-2; clone size: -; D gene: -; V gene: TRBV5-5; CDR3 protein: CASSLTRNYGYTF; CDR3 DNA: TGTGCCAGCAGCTTGACAAGGAACTATGGCTACACCTTC
J gene: TRBJ1-1; clone size: -; D gene: TRBD1; V gene: TRBV5-6; CDR3 protein: CASRIRQGIDTEAFF; CDR3 DNA: TGTGCCAGCAGGATACGACAGGGGATCGACACTGAAGCTTTCTTT
J gene: TRBJ1-3; clone size: -; D gene: -; V gene: TRBV7-6; CDR3 protein: CASSLTEGNTIYF; CDR3 DNA: TGTGCCAGCAGCTTGACGGAGGGAAACACCATATATTTT
J gene: TRBJ2-2; clone size: -; D gene: -; V gene: TRBV27; CDR3 protein: CASSSWTGDSGELFF; CDR3 DNA: TGTGCCAGCAGCTCGTGGACGGGGGATTCCGGGGAGCTGTTTTTT
J gene: TRBJ2-1; clone size: -; D gene: TRBD2; V gene: TRBV5-5; CDR3 protein: CASSSTSAGYNEQFF; CDR3 DNA: TGTGCCAGCAGCTCAACTAGCGCGGGATACAATGAGCAGTTCTTC
J gene: TRBJ1-1; clone size: few; D gene: -; V gene: TRBV5-4; CDR3 protein: CASSNGAGRTEAFF; CDR3 DNA: TGTGCCAGCAGCAACGGGGCGGGACGGACTGAAGCTTTCTTT
J gene: TRBJ1-5; clone size: -; D gene: -; V gene: TRBV20-1; CDR3 protein: CSAHTRDTPNQPQHF; CDR3 DNA: TGCAGTGCCCATACGAGGGACACCCCTAATCAGCCCCAGCATTTT
J gene: TRBJ2-3; clone size: -; D gene: -; V gene: TRBV5-1; CDR3 protein: CASTIGDTDTQYF; CDR3 DNA: TGCGCCAGCACTATTGGGGACACAGATACGCAGTATTTT
J gene: TRBJ2-3; clone size: -; D gene: TRBD1; V gene: TRBV7-9; CDR3 protein: CASSLNRGSSTDTQYF; CDR3 DNA: TGTGCCAGCAGCTTAAACAGGGGATCTAGCACAGATACGCAGTATTTT
J gene: TRBJ1-5; clone size: many; D gene: TRBD1; V gene: TRBV6-2/TRBV6-3; CDR3 protein: CASSRAGGFNQPQHF; CDR3 DNA: TGTGCCAGCAGTCGGGCAGGGGGCTTCAATCAGCCCCAGCATTTT
J gene: TRBJ2-1; clone size: -; D gene: -; V gene: TRBV7-9; CDR3 protein: CASALEGRYNEQFF; CDR3 DNA: TGTGCCAGCGCTTTAGAAGGGCGTTACAATGAGCAGTTCTTC
J gene: TRBJ1-3; clone size: -; D gene: -; V gene: TRBV3-1; CDR3 protein: CASTPTWTGNTIYF; CDR3 DNA: TGTGCCAGCACCCCGACTTGGACGGGAAACACCATATATTTT
J gene: TRBJ1-1; clone size: many; D gene: -; V gene: TRBV5-1; CDR3 protein: CASSLEGPGEAFF; CDR3 DNA: TGCGCCAGCAGCTTGGAGGGACCCGGGGAAGCTTTCTTT
J gene: TRBJ2-2; clone size: -; D gene: TRBD2; V gene: TRBV28; CDR3 protein: CATGRGTTTGELFF; CDR3 DNA: TGTGCCACAGGGCGCGGGACTACCACCGGGGAGCTGTTTTTT
J gene: TRBJ2-7; clone size: few; D gene: -; V gene: TRBV30; CDR3 protein: CACYNPAEISYEQYF; CDR3 DNA: TGTGCCTGCTACAATCCTGCGGAAATCTCCTACGAGCAGTACTTC
J gene: TRBJ2-1; clone size: -; D gene: TRBD2; V gene: TRBV6-5; CDR3 protein: CASRRGLAGAAPYNEQFF; CDR3 DNA: TGTGCCAGCAGAAGAGGACTAGCGGGGGCGGCTCCCTACAATGAGCAGTTCTTC
J gene: TRBJ1-1; clone size: -; D gene: -; V gene: TRBV4-2; CDR3 protein: CASSPRPIWGTEAFF; CDR3 DNA: TGTGCCAGCAGCCCTCGGCCCATCTGGGGCACTGAAGCTTTCTTT
J gene: TRBJ1-1; clone size: -; D gene: -; V gene: TRBV4-3; CDR3 protein: CASSQSGDNTEAFF; CDR3 DNA: TGCGCCAGCAGCCAGTCAGGAGATAACACTGAAGCTTTCTTT
J gene: TRBJ2-3; clone size: -; D gene: -; V gene: TRBV19; CDR3 protein: CAKRYVSTDTQYF; CDR3 DNA: TGTGCCAAACGTTACGTCAGCACAGATACGCAGTATTTT
J gene: TRBJ1-1; clone size: -; D gene: TRBD1; V gene: TRBV7-9; CDR3 protein: CASSLDEGAEAFF; CDR3 DNA: TGTGCCAGCAGCTTAGATGAGGGGGCAGAAGCTTTCTTT
J gene: TRBJ1-5; clone size: -; D gene: TRBD1; V gene: TRBV27; CDR3 protein: CASSWLGQGANQPQHF; CDR3 DNA: TGTGCCAGCAGTTGGTTGGGACAGGGTGCCAATCAGCCCCAGCATTTT
J gene: TRBJ1-4; clone size: many; D gene: -; V gene: TRBV12-3/TRBV12-4; CDR3 protein: CASMDRGEEKLFF; CDR3 DNA: TGTGCCAGCATGGATCGGGGGGAAGAAAAACTGTTTTTT
J gene: TRBJ2-7; clone size: few; D gene: -; V gene: TRBV5-1; CDR3 protein: CASSLTGSRSYEQYF; CDR3 DNA: TGCGCCAGCAGCTTGACAGGGAGTCGGTCCTACGAGCAGTACTTC
J gene: TRBJ1-1; clone size: -; D gene: -; V gene: TRBV12-3/TRBV12-4; CDR3 protein: CASMQQTSGAEAFF; CDR3 DNA: TGTGCCAGCATGCAACAAACCTCGGGGGCTGAAGCTTTCTTT
J gene: TRBJ2-1; clone size: few; D gene: -; V gene: TRBV7-8; CDR3 protein: CASSPDGRTYNEQFF; CDR3 DNA: TGTGCCAGCAGCCCTGATGGGCGCACCTACAATGAGCAGTTCTTC
J gene: TRBJ2-2; clone size: few; D gene: -; V gene: TRBV5-6; CDR3 protein: CASSFRAAGELFF; CDR3 DNA: TGTGCCAGCAGCTTCAGGGCGGCCGGGGAGCTGTTTTTT
J gene: TRBJ2-1; clone size: many; D gene: -; V gene: TRBV10-2; CDR3 protein: CASSRDNSRAEQFF; CDR3 DNA: TGCGCCAGCAGTAGGGACAATAGTAGGGCTGAGCAGTTCTTC
J gene: TRBJ2-1; clone size: once; D gene: -; V gene: TRBV15; CDR3 protein: CVTSGTGYEQFF; CDR3 DNA: TGTGTCACCAGCGGAACAGGTTATGAGCAGTTCTTC
J gene: TRBJ2-4; clone size: few; D gene: -; V gene: TRBV12-3/TRBV12-4; CDR3 protein: CASSDPLGLAKNIQYF; CDR3 DNA: TGTGCCAGCAGTGACCCCCTGGGGCTAGCCAAAAACATTCAGTACTTC
J gene: TRBJ2-3; clone size: many; D gene: -; V gene: TRBV7-2; CDR3 protein: CASSYGPILGTDTQYF; CDR3 DNA: TGTGCCAGCAGCTACGGACCCATCCTCGGCACAGATACGCAGTATTTT
J gene: TRBJ1-4; clone size: -; D gene: -; V gene: TRBV6-2/TRBV6-3; CDR3 protein: CASSRPPTATNEKLFF; CDR3 DNA: TGTGCCAGCAGTCGCCCTCCGACGGCAACTAATGAAAAACTGTTTTTT
J gene: TRBJ2-3; clone size: -; D gene: TRBD2; V gene: TRBV25-1; CDR3 protein: CASESPASQRGGADTQYF; CDR3 DNA: TGTGCCAGCGAGTCCCCTGCTTCACAGCGGGGGGGCGCGGATACGCAGTATTTT
J gene: TRBJ1-4; clone size: few; D gene: -; V gene: TRBV6-5; CDR3 protein: CASSWTATNEKLFF; CDR3 DNA: TGTGCCAGCAGTTGGACAGCAACTAATGAAAAACTGTTTTTT
J gene: TRBJ2-7; clone size: few; D gene: TRBD2; V gene: TRBV5-1; CDR3 protein: CASSAKTSVAYEQYF; CDR3 DNA: TGCGCCAGCAGCGCCAAGACTAGCGTCGCCTACGAGCAGTACTTC
J gene: TRBJ2-6; clone size: -; D gene: -; V gene: TRBV4-2; CDR3 protein: CASSPEALISRGANVLTF; CDR3 DNA: TGTGCCAGCAGCCCCGAGGCCCTAATCTCACGGGGGGCCAACGTCCTGACTTTC
J gene: TRBJ1-1; clone size: -; D gene: -; V gene: TRBV19; CDR3 protein: CASSIEAHTEAFF; CDR3 DNA: TGTGCCAGTAGTATAGAAGCCCACACTGAAGCTTTCTTT
J gene: TRBJ2-5; clone size: few; D gene: -; V gene: TRBV9; CDR3 protein: CASGEGAGETQYF; CDR3 DNA: TGTGCCAGCGGGGAAGGGGCCGGAGAGACCCAGTACTTC
J gene: TRBJ2-1; clone size: -; D gene: -; V gene: TRBV30; CDR3 protein: CAWSVLRQDHYNEQFF; CDR3 DNA: TGTGCCTGGAGTGTATTGAGACAGGACCACTACAATGAGCAGTTCTTC
J gene: TRBJ1-2; clone size: -; D gene: -; V gene: TRBV4-3; CDR3 protein: CASSQGGPPNYGYTF; CDR3 DNA: TGCGCCAGCAGCCAGGGTGGACCCCCAAACTATGGCTACACCTTC
J gene: TRBJ2-1; clone size: many; D gene: -; V gene: TRBV10-2; CDR3 protein: CASSTIDEQFF; CDR3 DNA: TGCGCCAGCAGCACGATTGATGAGCAGTTCTTC
J gene: TRBJ1-1; clone size: -; D gene: -; V gene: TRBV20-1; CDR3 protein: CSAPLLGNTEAFF; CDR3 DNA: TGCAGTGCTCCCCTCCTTGGAAACACTGAAGCTTTCTTT
J gene: TRBJ2-4; clone size: -; D gene: TRBD2; V gene: TRBV28; CDR3 protein: CASSFRSSGTLQYF; CDR3 DNA: TGTGCCAGCAGTTTTAGGTCTAGCGGTACGCTTCAGTACTTC
J gene: TRBJ1-4; clone size: many; D gene: -; V gene: TRBV5-1; CDR3 protein: CASSERGPGTNEKLFF; CDR3 DNA: TGCGCCAGCAGCGAGAGGGGCCCTGGAACTAATGAAAAACTGTTTTTT
J gene: TRBJ2-2; clone size: few; D gene: -; V gene: TRBV15; CDR3 protein: CATSPRRRTLPGELFF; CDR3 DNA: TGTGCCACCAGTCCCCGGCGCAGGACCCTCCCCGGGGAGCTGTTTTTT
J gene: TRBJ2-7; clone size: few; D gene: -; V gene: TRBV20-1; CDR3 protein: CSASGAAYEQYF; CDR3 DNA: TGCAGTGCTAGCGGGGCGGCCTACGAGCAGTACTTC